Following are 7 T cell receptor beta chains from one sample sequenced in a study of glioma-infiltrating T cells after dendritic cell vaccination (dated by TCRdb to the mid-2010s). Libraries were constructed by the immunoSEQ multiplex PCR assay. In its TCRdb copy, this immuneACCESS table keeps in-frame sequences only and misses some clones. Where compared with another copy, unresolved V genes explain less than half of these, and the others have no known cause. Across this sample there are fewer than 85,000 clones, with over 75% seen only once. 2% to 2.5% of the sample lies in the top ten. The time point label on this specimen signifies: after dendritic cell vaccination, including at tumor progression/relapse. Sequencing was performed on blood, taken after dendritic cell vaccination. The receptors here all came from a human donor with glioblastoma.

The V and J genes are TRBV7-2 and TRBJ2-5; weak D call: TRBD2 (6 bases). Germline CDR1 and CDR2: SGHTA and FQGNSA. The V end was cut by 6 bases, the J end by 1 base, with 9 bases between. This CDR3 spans 13 amino acids. The CDR3 loop reads CASSPSAQETQYF. The DNA of the CDR3 is TGTGCCAGCAGTCCTAGCGCCCAAGAGACCCAGTACTTC.

This clone was counted between two and nine times. The gene calls are TRBV15 and TRBJ2-7, with 7 bases matching TRBD2. The CDR3 is 14 residues long. V gave up 1 base and J gave up 3 bases; unmatched junction bases: 3. Germline assignment: CDR1 LNHNV and CDR2 YYDKDF (reference sequence). The CDR3 loop reads CATSRARDYYEQYF. The CDR3 DNA follows: TGTGCCACCAGCAGAGCGAGGGACTACTACGAGCAGTACTTC.

This clone has just one count. The rearrangement uses TRBV29-1 and TRBJ2-7; D might be TRBD2 (6 bases). Germline V gene data show CDR1 as SQVTM and CDR2 as ANQGSEA. Trimming removed 2 bases from V and 0 bases from J, with 14 bases in between. This CDR3 is 15 amino acids long. The DNA for the CDR3 is TGCAGCGTTGAATATGGGGGGTTTAGCTCCTACGAGCAGTACTTC. It translates to CSVEYGGFSSYEQYF.

The rearrangement uses TRBV29-1 and TRBJ2-5; TRBD2 is a possible D gene (6 bases). The CDR3 has 12 residues. The germline V and J ends were trimmed by 6 bases and 5 bases, with 13 bases remaining between them. Per germline, CDR1 SQVTM and CDR2 ANQGSEA. The CDR3 nucleotides are TGCAGCGTCCTTCGGGGGAAGGAGACCCAGTACTTC. This sequence encodes CSVLRGKETQYF. The full variable domain, completed using reference TRBV29-1 and TRBJ2-5, is SAVISQKPSRDICQRGTSLTIQCQVDSQVTMMFWYRQQPGQSLTLIATANQGSEATYESGFVIDKFPISRPNLTFSTLTVSNMSPEDSSIYLCSVLRGKETQYFGPGTRLLVL.

This clone occurred a few times. The chain links TRBV29-1 to TRBJ1-2; D remains unclear. The germline V gene has CDR1 SQVTM and CDR2 ANQGSEA. V lost 0 bases to trimming and J lost 4 bases, with 18 bases between them. The CDR3 runs to 16 residues. CDR3 bases: TGCAGCGTTGAAGATCGGGTGGGTGTAGGGAGCTATGGCTACACCTTC. Translating it yields CSVEDRVGVGSYGYTF.

The gene calls are TRBV2 and TRBJ1-2; 7 bases align to TRBD1. The CDR3 has 13 residues. V lost 5 bases to trimming and J lost 4 bases; unmatched junction nucleotides: 4. The germline gives CDR1 SNHLY, CDR2 FYNNEI. CDR3 region: CASSIQGGYGYTF. CDR3 nucleotide sequence: TGTGCCAGCAGTATTCAGGGGGGCTATGGCTACACCTTC.

This chain's CDR3 is CASRGGSSYNEQFF. The CDR3 DNA reads as TGTGCCAGCAGGGGTGGGAGCTCCTACAATGAGCAGTTCTTC. The V and J genes are TRBV19 and TRBJ2-1, with D possibly matching TRBD1 (6 bases). The CDR3 covers 14 residues. Germline V gene sequence: CDR1 LNHDA, CDR2 SQIVND (reference sequence). The V end lost 9 bases, the J end lost 0 bases, and 12 bases lay between the germline ends.